This TCR beta chain was profiled in a study of T cell repertoires in cytomegalovirus infection. Study-level information: In public TCR beta signatures, there were indications of both CMV infection and matching HLA type. Whole-study findings and limits: The ex vivo response showed dominance by HLA-C-restricted CMV-specific TCR beta clonotypes. People with CMV and the relevant HLA were identified by cumulative public TCR beta family frequency.

CDR1 is SGHVS, CDR2 FNYEAQ, per germline. The CDR3 has 17 amino acids. Trimming shortened V by 10 bases and J by 0 bases, and 19 bases separated the two germline ends. TCRdb independently ran MiXCR on the reads; one entry per CDR3 protein. Of about 400,000 distinct CDR3 sequences in the sample, approximately 18% were seen once. A note on this clonotype: Its antigen is unknown.

Sample: PBMCs. The TCR was taken from a human donor in good health (CMV status not recorded). Some clones in this sample may be carry-over from other donors' samples. This chain uses TRBV7-6 with TRBJ2-6; D might be TRBD1 (6 bases). Here the CDR3 DNA reads TGTGCCATCAGGCAGGGGACACCGAGCTCTGGGGCCAACGTCCTGACTTTC. Translated, it gives CAIRQGTPSSGANVLTF.